The rows below give T cell receptor beta chains drawn from one sample of a study of T cells in localized non-small cell lung cancer. Method: immunoSEQ multiplex PCR; TCRdb's copy keeps in-frame clones and lacks some. The sample carries about 24,000 clones, approximately 86% recorded once. The sample in question was peripheral blood, obtained before any cancer treatment. These receptors were obtained from a male donor at least 60 years old with stage II squamous cell lung carcinoma. Both conserved end residues are part of each CDR3. D genes are given only for firm matches. Not every row has a clone size; where given, it reads once, few, many or a size class.

v_gene: TRBV9
abundance: -
d_gene: TRBD2
j_gene: TRBJ2-1
len: 16
CDR3nt: TGTGCCAGCACCCGACGGCCTAGCGGGGGGGAAAATGAGCAGTTCTTC
CDR3aa: CASTRRPSGGENEQFF

v_gene: TRBV9
abundance: -
d_gene: -
j_gene: TRBJ1-3
len: 15
CDR3nt: TGTGCCAGCAGCGTAGGATCGGGGACCGGAAACACCATATATTTT
CDR3aa: CASSVGSGTGNTIYF

v_gene: TRBV10-2
abundance: -
d_gene: -
j_gene: TRBJ1-5
len: 14
CDR3nt: TGCGCCAGCACCTCAGGTTATAGCAATCAGCCCCAGCATTTT
CDR3aa: CASTSGYSNQPQHF

v_gene: TRBV4-3
abundance: -
d_gene: -
j_gene: TRBJ1-2
len: 13
CDR3nt: TGCGCCAGCAGCCAAAGGCGGGACACTGGCTACACCTTC
CDR3aa: CASSQRRDTGYTF

v_gene: TRBV5-1
abundance: -
d_gene: -
j_gene: TRBJ2-3
len: 15
CDR3nt: TGCGCCAGCCGTTCGGCGGGTACCCAAGGAGATACGCAGTATTTT
CDR3aa: CASRSAGTQGDTQYF

v_gene: TRBV5-4
abundance: -
d_gene: -
j_gene: TRBJ1-6
len: 12
CDR3nt: TGTGCCAGCAGCTTAAGGGATTCACCCCTCCACTTT
CDR3aa: CASSLRDSPLHF

v_gene: TRBV18
abundance: -
d_gene: TRBD1
j_gene: TRBJ1-2
len: 13
CDR3nt: TGTGCCAGCTCACTCGGGACAGGAGACGGCTACACCTTC
CDR3aa: CASSLGTGDGYTF

v_gene: TRBV5-1
abundance: -
d_gene: -
j_gene: TRBJ2-5
len: 14
CDR3nt: TGCGCCAGCAGCTTGGCCCGGGCGGGAGAGACCCAGTACTTC
CDR3aa: CASSLARAGETQYF

v_gene: TRBV28
abundance: -
d_gene: -
j_gene: TRBJ2-7
len: 16
CDR3nt: TGTGCCAGCAGTTCCACCCGGCAGGGGCCCTCCTACGAGCAGTACTTC
CDR3aa: CASSSTRQGPSYEQYF

v_gene: TRBV5-5
abundance: -
d_gene: -
j_gene: TRBJ2-3
len: 12
CDR3nt: TGTGCCAGCAGCTTATATGGAGATACGCAGTATTTT
CDR3aa: CASSLYGDTQYF

v_gene: TRBV5-6
abundance: -
d_gene: -
j_gene: TRBJ1-1
len: 14
CDR3nt: TGTGCCAGCAGCTCCGTCGGCCCCACCACTGAAGCTTTCTTT
CDR3aa: CASSSVGPTTEAFF

v_gene: TRBV2
abundance: -
d_gene: TRBD1
j_gene: TRBJ2-1
len: 14
CDR3nt: TGTGCCAGCAGCGCCGGGACAGGGGACAATGAGCAGTTCTTC
CDR3aa: CASSAGTGDNEQFF

v_gene: TRBV5-6
abundance: -
d_gene: -
j_gene: TRBJ2-1
len: 15
CDR3nt: TGTGCCAGCAGCACGGGACGGACCTCCTACAATGAGCAGTTCTTC
CDR3aa: CASSTGRTSYNEQFF

v_gene: TRBV7-2
abundance: -
d_gene: -
j_gene: TRBJ2-1
len: 15
CDR3nt: TGTGCCAGCACAGTACTGGACTCCTCCTACAATGAGCAGTTCTTC
CDR3aa: CASTVLDSSYNEQFF

v_gene: TRBV5-1
abundance: few
d_gene: TRBD1
j_gene: TRBJ2-1
len: 15
CDR3nt: TGCGCCAGCAGTTCCGGACAGGGGGGGTACAATGAGCAGTTCTTC
CDR3aa: CASSSGQGGYNEQFF

v_gene: TRBV4-3
abundance: -
d_gene: -
j_gene: TRBJ2-1
len: 13
CDR3nt: TGCGCCAGCAGCCAAGAGAAGGGCAATGAGCAGTTCTTC
CDR3aa: CASSQEKGNEQFF

v_gene: TRBV23-1
abundance: -
d_gene: -
j_gene: TRBJ1-5
len: 11
CDR3nt: TGCGCGGGCGAGTCTACTCAGCCCCAGCATTTT
CDR3aa: CAGESTQPQHF

v_gene: TRBV9
abundance: -
d_gene: TRBD1
j_gene: TRBJ2-7
len: 15
CDR3nt: TGTGCCAGCAGCAGCGGACAGGGGAGCTCCTACGAGCAGTACTTC
CDR3aa: CASSSGQGSSYEQYF

v_gene: TRBV5-4
abundance: -
d_gene: TRBD2
j_gene: TRBJ2-1
len: 16
CDR3nt: TGTGCCAGCAGTCGAGCCGGACTAGCGGAAAACAATGAGCAGTTCTTC
CDR3aa: CASSRAGLAENNEQFF

v_gene: TRBV4-1
abundance: -
d_gene: -
j_gene: TRBJ1-2
len: 17
CDR3nt: TGCGCCAGCAGCCAAGAGTCAGCTACAACCCGCAGCTATGGCTACACCTTC
CDR3aa: CASSQESATTRSYGYTF

v_gene: TRBV19
abundance: -
d_gene: -
j_gene: TRBJ1-5
len: 16
CDR3nt: TGTGCCAGTAGTACCCAACAGCGAACGGGCAATCAGCCCCAGCATTTT
CDR3aa: CASSTQQRTGNQPQHF

v_gene: TRBV27
abundance: -
d_gene: -
j_gene: TRBJ2-2
len: 16
CDR3nt: TGTGCCAGCAGTCCAGACTCGAGTCGGGGCACCGGGGAGCTGTTTTTT
CDR3aa: CASSPDSSRGTGELFF

v_gene: TRBV6-1
abundance: few
d_gene: TRBD1
j_gene: TRBJ2-7
len: 14
CDR3nt: TGTGCCGCAGACCGCGGACAGGGGGCATACGAGCAGTACTTC
CDR3aa: CAADRGQGAYEQYF

v_gene: TRBV7-9
abundance: -
d_gene: -
j_gene: TRBJ1-3
len: 16
CDR3nt: TGTGCCAGCACCAACCAGGCACCAGGCTCTGGAAACACCATATATTTT
CDR3aa: CASTNQAPGSGNTIYF

v_gene: TRBV19
abundance: -
d_gene: TRBD2
j_gene: TRBJ2-3
len: 15
CDR3nt: TGTGCCAGTAGTAGAAGCGGGGGGAACTTGGATACGCAGTATTTT
CDR3aa: CASSRSGGNLDTQYF

v_gene: TRBV6-5
abundance: -
d_gene: TRBD1
j_gene: TRBJ1-2
len: 16
CDR3nt: TGTGCCAGCAGTTACGTGCTTACCGGGACAGTCTATGGCTACACCTTC
CDR3aa: CASSYVLTGTVYGYTF

v_gene: TRBV19
abundance: -
d_gene: TRBD1
j_gene: TRBJ1-2
len: 15
CDR3nt: TGTGCCAGTAGTATAGGCGCACAGGGGAATTATGGCTACACCTTC
CDR3aa: CASSIGAQGNYGYTF

v_gene: TRBV11-3
abundance: -
d_gene: TRBD1
j_gene: TRBJ2-2
len: 15
CDR3nt: TGTGCCAGCAGCCCCGGGACAGGTAACACCGGGGAGCTGTTTTTT
CDR3aa: CASSPGTGNTGELFF

v_gene: TRBV5-4
abundance: -
d_gene: -
j_gene: TRBJ1-2
len: 14
CDR3nt: TGTGCCAGCAGCTTGTCAGGGAGCGACTATGGCTACACCTTC
CDR3aa: CASSLSGSDYGYTF

v_gene: TRBV11-3
abundance: -
d_gene: TRBD1
j_gene: TRBJ1-6
len: 18
CDR3nt: TGTGCCAGCAGCTTAATAAGTGTGGGGACAGGGGGTCATTCACCCCTCCACTTT
CDR3aa: CASSLISVGTGGHSPLHF

v_gene: TRBV7-7
abundance: once
d_gene: -
j_gene: TRBJ1-1
len: 13
CDR3nt: TGTGCCAGCAGCAAAGACAGGAACACTGAAGCTTTCTTT
CDR3aa: CASSKDRNTEAFF

v_gene: TRBV7-2
abundance: -
d_gene: -
j_gene: TRBJ1-1
len: 18
CDR3nt: TGTGCCAGCAGCTTCGGGACTGGGCTCCCGAGTTTGAACACTGAAGCTTTCTTT
CDR3aa: CASSFGTGLPSLNTEAFF

v_gene: TRBV7-2
abundance: -
d_gene: -
j_gene: TRBJ2-7
len: 15
CDR3nt: TGTGCCAGCAGCTTAGTGCCAGGGGCGCCCTACGAGCAGTACTTC
CDR3aa: CASSLVPGAPYEQYF

v_gene: TRBV28
abundance: once
d_gene: -
j_gene: TRBJ1-1
len: 14
CDR3nt: TGTGCCAGCAGTTTGGGGACGAAGAACACTGAAGCTTTCTTT
CDR3aa: CASSLGTKNTEAFF

v_gene: TRBV19
abundance: -
d_gene: -
j_gene: TRBJ2-3
len: 15
CDR3nt: TGTGCCAGTAGTATAGGGGGGGCCGGCACAGATACGCAGTATTTT
CDR3aa: CASSIGGAGTDTQYF

v_gene: TRBV27
abundance: -
d_gene: -
j_gene: TRBJ2-3
len: 15
CDR3nt: TGTGCCAGCAGTTTGAACCAGGGGGGGAGGAATACGCAGTATTTT
CDR3aa: CASSLNQGGRNTQYF

v_gene: TRBV6-1
abundance: -
d_gene: -
j_gene: TRBJ2-2
len: 12
CDR3nt: TGTGCCAGCAGTAGGAGGACCGGGGAGCTGTTTTTT
CDR3aa: CASSRRTGELFF